This T cell receptor delta chain is drawn from a study of gamma-delta chains in newborns, infants, children. Study details: Microbial exposure reportedly drives polyclonal innate γδ T cell expansion after birth.

TCRdb reanalysed the reads with CATT. The sample consists of more than 5,000 delta-chain clones, under 20% of them appearing once. This clone has only a few counts. A read error may produce the germline difference seen at one junction end. The source of this sequence is a child who was a newborn, infant or young child, either healthy, febrile or measles-vaccinated (not recorded which). Sequencing was performed on blood.

The DNA for the CDR3 is TGTGCCTGTGACACGACGGGGAGCCCCTGGGATACCCGACAGATGTTTTTC. Amino acid sequence: CACDTTGSPWDTRQMFF. The chain joins TRDV2 to TRDJ3; weak D call: TRDD3 (5 bases). CDR1 is GEAIGNYY and CDR2 is EKD in the germline V gene. CDR3 length equals 17 residues.